Below are 10 T cell receptor beta chains sequenced from a single sample in a study of somatic mutations in cytotoxic T cells in rheumatoid arthritis (dated by TCRdb to about 2017). Receptors were amplified or captured by the immunoSEQ multiplex PCR assay. TCRdb took this table from immuneACCESS and kept in-frame rearrangements with V and J called. Such tables lack part of the clones; where checked against another copy, unresolved V genes explain under half of the gap, and the rest is unexplained. Across this sample there are around 7,400 clones, with around 89% seen only once. The biggest ten clones account for 26% of the sample. The material sequenced was CD8+ T cells sorted from blood. Source of these receptors: a woman in her 70s with rheumatoid arthritis.

This rearrangement joins TRBV21-1 to TRBJ1-1; the DNA was not compared with TRBD1, the D call given in the table. TRBV21-1 is an annotated pseudogene. This CDR3 spans 13 amino acids. This CDR3 reads CASSYRDKLEAFF. CDR3 coding DNA: TGTGCCAGCAGCTACCGGGACAAGCTTGAAGCTTTCTTT.

The rearrangement uses TRBV6-5 and TRBJ2-7; perhaps TRBD2 as D (5 bases). V was shortened by 4 bases and J by 4 bases, with 17 bases between the two germline ends. There are 15 residues in the CDR3. Germline CDR1 MNHEY, CDR2 SVGAGI. This CDR3 is CASSSSLEMGYEQYF. The CDR3 DNA reads as TGTGCCAGCAGTTCTTCACTAGAGATGGGATACGAGCAGTACTTC.

The V call is TRBV2, the J call TRBJ1-2; 7 bases map to TRBD1. The junction had 10 bases not matched to a gene; V was cut back by 10 bases and J by 8 bases. Looked up from germline, CDR1 is SNHLY and CDR2 is FYNNEI. CDR3 length: 12 residues. The chain's CDR3 is CATRQGVRGYTF. The CDR3 nucleotides read TGTGCCACCCGACAGGGAGTTCGGGGCTACACCTTC. Full variable domain (missing parts from reference TRBV2 and TRBJ1-2): EPEVTQTPSHQVTQMGQEVILRCVPISNHLYFYWYRQILGQKVEFLVSFYNNEISEKSEIFDDQFSVERPDGSNFTLKIRSTKLEDSAMYFCATRQGVRGYTFGSGTRLTVV.

The CDR3 nucleotides are TGTGCCAGCAGCCGTGGACAGGGGAACAATCAGCCCCAGCATTTT. This translates into CASSRGQGNNQPQHF. The chain has TRBV16 and TRBJ1-5; 9 bases are shared with TRBD1. The CDR3 has 15 residues. After removal of 4 bases from V and 3 bases from J, the junction contained 4 bases not matched to a gene. From germline, CDR1 is KGHSY and CDR2 FQNENV. Together with reference TRBV16 and TRBJ1-5, the CDR3 gives the full variable domain: GEEVAQTPKHLVRGEGQKAKLYCAPIKGHSYVFWYQQVLKNEFKFLISFQNENVFDETGMPKERFSAKCLPNSPCSLEIQATKLEDSAVYFCASSRGQGNNQPQHFGDGTRLSIL.

The chain links TRBV19 to TRBJ1-6, with D hard to call. V lost 7 bases to trimming and J lost 8 bases, with 15 bases between them. There are 14 residues in the CDR3. CDR1 and CDR2 from the germline V gene are LNHDA and SQIVND (reference sequence). CDR3 nucleotides: TGTGCCAGTACCGAGGGCCGCCTGGATTCACCCCTCCACTTT. This translates into CASTEGRLDSPLHF.

The table lists this clone with a count of one. The chain joins TRBV7-6 to TRBJ2-3; no firm D call. V was trimmed by 0 bases and J by 2 bases, leaving 3 bases between them. In germline, CDR1 is SGHVS, CDR2 FNYEAQ. The CDR3 is made up of 13 amino acids. CDR3 sequence (DNA): TGTGCCAGCAGCTTAGCCCACACAGATACGCAGTATTTT. Its protein is CASSLAHTDTQYF.

In its sample, this clone ranks as hyperexpanded. The chain joins TRBV9 to TRBJ2-1; 9 bases fit TRBD2. The CDR3 loop spans 15 amino acids. After removal of 1 base from V and 6 bases from J, the junction contained 5 bases not matched to a gene. Germline CDR1 is SGDLS and CDR2 is YYNGEE. The CDR3 sequence: CASSVIGGGGNEQFF. The CDR3 region has the DNA TGTGCCAGCAGCGTAATCGGCGGGGGGGGCAATGAGCAGTTCTTC.

The rearrangement joins TRBV15 to TRBJ2-7; D not resolved. This CDR3 is built from 14 residues. Germline loops: CDR1 LNHNV, CDR2 YYDKDF (reference sequence). V was cut by 2 bases and J by 1 base, with 9 bases left in between. The CDR3 reads CATSRRDGSYEQYF. CDR3 DNA: TGTGCCACCAGCAGAAGAGACGGGTCCTACGAGCAGTACTTC.

The V gene is TRBV19, the J gene TRBJ1-2, with 8 positions matching TRBD1. The CDR3 extends over 13 amino acids. The V gene end was trimmed by 4 bases and the J gene end by 6 bases; junction bases not matched to a gene: 4. Germline loops: CDR1 LNHDA, CDR2 SQIVND (reference sequence). The CDR3 spells CASSTAQGDGYTF. DNA of the CDR3: TGTGCCAGTAGTACCGCACAGGGGGATGGCTACACCTTC.

This clone showed up just once. The chain is built from TRBV4-1 and TRBJ2-3; 9 bases are a match to TRBD2. The germline V gene encodes CDR1 MGHRA and CDR2 YSYEKL. V lost 4 bases to trimming and J lost 6 bases; unmatched junction nucleotides: 11. The length of the CDR3 is 16 residues. The CDR3 here is CASSPRERGEFDTQYF. The CDR3 region has the DNA TGCGCCAGCAGCCCCAGAGAGCGGGGGGAGTTCGATACGCAGTATTTT.